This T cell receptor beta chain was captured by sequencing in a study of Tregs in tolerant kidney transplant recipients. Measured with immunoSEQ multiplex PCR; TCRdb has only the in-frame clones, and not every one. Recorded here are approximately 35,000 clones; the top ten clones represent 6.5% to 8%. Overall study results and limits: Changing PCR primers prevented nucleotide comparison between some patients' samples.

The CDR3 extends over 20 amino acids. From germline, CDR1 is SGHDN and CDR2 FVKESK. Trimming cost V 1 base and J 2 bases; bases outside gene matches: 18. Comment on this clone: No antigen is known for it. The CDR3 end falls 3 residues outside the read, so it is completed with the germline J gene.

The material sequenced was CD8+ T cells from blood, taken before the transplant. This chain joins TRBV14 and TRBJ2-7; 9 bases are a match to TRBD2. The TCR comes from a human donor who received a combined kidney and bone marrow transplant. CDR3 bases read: TGTGCCAGCAGCCAAGTCCGTACTAGCGGGTCCCCTTTTTTACCCTACGAG. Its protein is CASSQVRTSGSPFLPYE. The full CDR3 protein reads CASSQVRTSGSPFLPYEQYF. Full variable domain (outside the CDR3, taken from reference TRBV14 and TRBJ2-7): EAGVTQFPSHSVIEKGQTVTLRCDPISGHDNLYWYRRVMGKEIKFLLHFVKESKQDESGMPNNRFLAERTGGTYSTLKVQPAELEDSGVYFCASSQVRTSGSPFLPYEQYFGPGTRLTVT.